Below, one T cell receptor (beta chain) is given with its context. The sample comes from a study of shared clonotypes between healthy human individuals. Looking at the study overall: The cohort comprised a couple of women and a few men. Their ages spanned 18 to 49 years.

TCRdb's table, derived via immunoSEQ multiplex PCR, lists solely in-frame clones and lacks some. Of just over 2,000,000 clones in the sample, roughly 94% were seen once. Germline V gives CDR1 MGHRA, CDR2 YSYEKL. With 4 bases clipped from V and 8 bases from J, the junction kept 13 bases outside the gene matches. The CDR3 is 16 amino acids. This rearrangement joins TRBV4-1 to TRBJ2-1; 8 bases are shared with TRBD1. This sequence originates from a man younger than 35 in good health. The specimen sequenced was naive CD4+ T cells sorted from blood. Stated subset: CD45RA+ positively selected. The CDR3 sequence: CASSPFDRGEKDEQFF. The CDR3 DNA reads TGCGCCAGCAGCCCGTTTGACAGGGGAGAGAAGGATGAGCAGTTCTTC.